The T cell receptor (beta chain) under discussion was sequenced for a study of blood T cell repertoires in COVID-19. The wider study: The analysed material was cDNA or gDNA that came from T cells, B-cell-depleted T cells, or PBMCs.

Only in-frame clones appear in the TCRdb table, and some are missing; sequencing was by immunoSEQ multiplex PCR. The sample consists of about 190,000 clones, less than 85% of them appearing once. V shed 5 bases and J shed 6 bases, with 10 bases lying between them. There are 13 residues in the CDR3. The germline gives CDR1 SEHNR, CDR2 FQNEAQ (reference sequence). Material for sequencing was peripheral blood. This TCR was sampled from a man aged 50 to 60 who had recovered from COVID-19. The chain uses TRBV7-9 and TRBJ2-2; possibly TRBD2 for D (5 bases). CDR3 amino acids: CASSREVPGELFF. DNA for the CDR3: TGTGCCAGCAGCCGGGAAGTTCCCGGGGAGCTGTTTTTT. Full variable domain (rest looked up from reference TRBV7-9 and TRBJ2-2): DTGVSQNPRHKITKRGQNVTFRCDPISEHNRLYWYRQTLGQGPEFLTYFQNEAQLEKSRLLSDRFSAERPKGSFSTLEIQRTEQGDSAMYLCASSREVPGELFFGEGSRLTVL.